Below, 2 T cell receptor beta chains from the same sample are listed, as sequenced in a study of cytomegalovirus exposure and HLA in healthy donors. Primers: 60 Vbeta forward and 13 Jbeta reverse. Method: immunoSEQ multiplex PCR; TCRdb's copy keeps in-frame clones and lacks some. Among over 95,000 clones, about 79% were seen once, and the ten largest hold approximately 2.7%. Sequencing was done on a sample of PBMCs. Receptor source: a woman between 18 and 29 years old in good health and CMV-seronegative.

The V and J genes are TRBV6-6 and TRBJ1-1, with TRBD1 as a possible D gene (5 bases). Trimming pared 7 bases from V and 10 bases from J, leaving 19 bases between. This CDR3 region has 13 residues. Looked up from germline, CDR1 is MNHNY and CDR2 is SVGAGI (reference sequence). The CDR3 sequence is CASIWGTGGAAFF. DNA of the CDR3: TGTGCCAGCATTTGGGGAACGGGGGGAGCAGCTTTCTTT.

This chain connects TRBV7-6 to TRBJ2-1; tentative D call: TRBD2 (6 bases). This CDR3 has 16 residues. Germline lookup yields CDR1 SGHVS and CDR2 FNYEAQ. The V end lost 5 bases, the J end lost 0 bases, and 14 bases lay between the germline ends. This CDR3 reads CASSLLAGSSYNEQFF. The CDR3 region has the DNA TGTGCCAGCAGCCTTCTGGCGGGAAGCTCCTACAATGAGCAGTTCTTC.